What follows describes a single TCR beta chain. Its cognate antigen is unknown. The source of the sample is a study of cytomegalovirus exposure and HLA in healthy donors. Points from the study as a whole: Some TCR beta chains (around 180 of them) were listed as cytomegalovirus-associated.

Donors had nominal health at sampling but likely had unrecorded immune exposures. The PCR used 60 Vbeta and 13 Jbeta primers. TCRdb keeps only in-frame clones here, not all; method: immunoSEQ multiplex PCR. The table includes 95,000 to 150,000 clones, over 70% detected once. The sample taken for sequencing was PBMCs. The TCR was taken from a man aged 18 to 30 in good health and CMV-seropositive.

DNA of the CDR3: TGTGCCTGGATCCCCTCTAACCGTAACAATGAGCAGTTCTTC. Amino acids: CAWIPSNRNNEQFF. The gene calls are TRBV30 and TRBJ2-1; D uncertain. The V and J ends lost 4 bases and 5 bases respectively, with 15 bases between them. This CDR3 has 14 residues. The germline V gene encodes CDR1 GTSNPN and CDR2 SVGIG (reference sequence).